Below are 6 T cell receptor beta chains sequenced from a single sample in a study of blood T cell repertoires in COVID-19. Sequenced by immunoSEQ multiplex PCR; TCRdb stores in-frame clones only, minus some. The data show 200,000 to 250,000 clones, more than 70% seen once. The sample taken for sequencing was peripheral blood. The receptors shown here come from a woman older than 75 with acute or convalescent COVID-19.

The rearrangement joins TRBV18 to TRBJ1-3; D not certain. CDR1 KGHSH and CDR2 LQKENI come from the germline V gene. Trimming took off 4 bases at V and 2 bases at J, with 15 bases between the two ends. The CDR3 contains 16 residues. The CDR3 region is CASSLTLLRPGNTIYF. In DNA form, the CDR3 reads TGTGCCAGCTCACTGACTCTTTTACGTCCTGGAAACACCATATATTTT.

The J gene is TRBJ2-7, the V gene TRBV6-2 or TRBV6-3; D might be TRBD2 (6 bases). This CDR3 is 13 amino acids long. CDR1 and CDR2 (germline): MNHEY, SVGEGT. Trimming stripped 2 bases from V and 6 bases from J, with 11 bases between. CDR3: CASSYGFGGEQYF. CDR3 coding DNA: TGTGCCAGCAGTTACGGTTTCGGGGGCGAGCAGTACTTC.

This chain connects TRBV27 to TRBJ2-7; weak D call: TRBD2 (6 bases). V dropped 5 bases and J dropped 9 bases, with 20 bases sitting between them. The CDR3 loop spans 14 amino acids. Germline values: CDR1 MNHEY, CDR2 SMNVEV (reference sequence). The CDR3 region is CASSPPGRGDRQYF. CDR3 in DNA: TGTGCCAGCAGTCCGCCGGGCCGCGGGGATCGGCAGTACTTC.

The rearrangement links TRBV12-5 to TRBJ1-2; D unclear. This CDR3 comprises 19 residues. Germline CDR1 LGHNT, CDR2 FRNRAP. V was clipped by 0 bases and J by 0 bases, with 20 bases between them. Here the CDR3 DNA reads TGTGCTAGTGGTTTGGTACTTTTTCCCGAACAGTCATCTAACTATGGCTACACCTTC. Translated, it gives CASGLVLFPEQSSNYGYTF.

The rearrangement joins TRBV19 to TRBJ2-3, with 8 nucleotides matching TRBD2. The germline gives CDR1 LNHDA, CDR2 SQIVND (reference sequence). V trimming: 0 bases; J trimming: 7 bases; junction bases outside the gene matches: 6. This CDR3 has 15 residues. The CDR3 loop reads CASSIESGGLNTQYF. The CDR3 DNA reads TGTGCCAGTAGTATAGAAAGCGGGGGTTTAAATACGCAGTATTTT.

The chain joins TRBV28 to TRBJ1-2; TRBD1 is a possible D gene (6 bases). V was shortened by 3 bases and J by 4 bases, with 15 bases between the two germline ends. CDR3 size: 15 residues. Germline V lookup: CDR1 MDHEN, CDR2 SYDVKM. The DNA for the CDR3 is TGTGCCAGCAGTTTGCCGGCAGGGGTGGGCTATGGCTACACCTTC. Translation gives CASSLPAGVGYGYTF.